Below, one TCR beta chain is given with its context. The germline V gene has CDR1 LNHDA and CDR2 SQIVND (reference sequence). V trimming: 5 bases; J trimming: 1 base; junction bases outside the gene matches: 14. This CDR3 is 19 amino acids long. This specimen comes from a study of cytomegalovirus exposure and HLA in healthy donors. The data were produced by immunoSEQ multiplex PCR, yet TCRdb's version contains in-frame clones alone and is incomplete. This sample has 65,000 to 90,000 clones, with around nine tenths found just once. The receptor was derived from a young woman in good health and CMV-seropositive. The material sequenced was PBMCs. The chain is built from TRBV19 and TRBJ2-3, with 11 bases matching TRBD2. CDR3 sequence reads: CASSPGWVAGGPGTDTQYF. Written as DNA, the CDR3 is TGTGCCAGTAGTCCCGGGTGGGTAGCGGGGGGGCCTGGCACAGATACGCAGTATTTT.